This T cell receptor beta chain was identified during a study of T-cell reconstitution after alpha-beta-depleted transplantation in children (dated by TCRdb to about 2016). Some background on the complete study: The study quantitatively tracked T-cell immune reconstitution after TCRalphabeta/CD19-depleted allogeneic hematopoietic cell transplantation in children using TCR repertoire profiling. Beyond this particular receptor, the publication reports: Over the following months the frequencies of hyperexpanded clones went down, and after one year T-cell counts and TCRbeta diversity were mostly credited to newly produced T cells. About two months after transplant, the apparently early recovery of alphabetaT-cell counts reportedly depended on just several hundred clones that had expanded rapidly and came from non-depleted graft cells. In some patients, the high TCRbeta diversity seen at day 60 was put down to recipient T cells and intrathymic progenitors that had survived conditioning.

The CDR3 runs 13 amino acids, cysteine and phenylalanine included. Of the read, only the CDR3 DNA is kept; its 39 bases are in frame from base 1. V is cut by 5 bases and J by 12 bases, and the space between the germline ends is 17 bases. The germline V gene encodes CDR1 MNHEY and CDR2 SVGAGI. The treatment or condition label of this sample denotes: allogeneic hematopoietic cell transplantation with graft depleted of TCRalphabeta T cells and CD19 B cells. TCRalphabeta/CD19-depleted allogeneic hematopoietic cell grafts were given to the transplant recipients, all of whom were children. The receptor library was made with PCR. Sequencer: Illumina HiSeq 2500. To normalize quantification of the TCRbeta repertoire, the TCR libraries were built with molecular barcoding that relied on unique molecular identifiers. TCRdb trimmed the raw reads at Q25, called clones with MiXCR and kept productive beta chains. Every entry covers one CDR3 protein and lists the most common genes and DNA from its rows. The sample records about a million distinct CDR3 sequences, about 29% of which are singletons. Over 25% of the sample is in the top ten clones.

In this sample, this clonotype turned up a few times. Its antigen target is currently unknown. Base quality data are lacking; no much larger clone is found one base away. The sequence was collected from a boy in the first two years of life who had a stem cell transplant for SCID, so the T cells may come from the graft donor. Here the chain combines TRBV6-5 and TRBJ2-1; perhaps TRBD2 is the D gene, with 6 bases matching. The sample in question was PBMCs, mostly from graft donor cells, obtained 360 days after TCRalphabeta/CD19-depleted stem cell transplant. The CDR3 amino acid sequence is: CASSTRPGLMQFF. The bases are TGTGCCAGCAGTACTAGACCGGGACTGATGCAGTTCTTC.